The rows below give T cell receptor beta chains drawn from one sample of a study of technical replicates of blood from several donors. Produced via immunoSEQ multiplex PCR; TCRdb's table is partial and in-frame only. The sample lists around 75,000 clones; around 90% were seen once. Sequenced: T cells isolated from PBMCs. Source of these receptors: a human donor in good health. CDR3s include the opening cysteine and the closing phenylalanine or tryptophan. A D gene is named only where the DNA matches it firmly. Clone size is stated in some rows and not others, as once, few, many or a class when expanded.

V,size,D,J,DNA,CDR3
TRBV28,-,TRBD1,TRBJ1-2,TGTGCCAGCAGTTCTCTCATGGGACAGGGGTATGGCTACACCTTC,CASSSLMGQGYGYTF
TRBV19,-,TRBD1,TRBJ2-7,TGTGCCAGTAGTATGCAGGGGGCGAACGAGCAGTACTTC,CASSMQGANEQYF
TRBV7-3,-,-,TRBJ1-1,TGTGCCAGCAGCTCCACGACGGACACGAACACTGAAGCTTTCTTT,CASSSTTDTNTEAFF
TRBV29-1,few,-,TRBJ1-1,TGCAGCGTTGAAACAGGGCCAATCCCTAAAGCTTTCTTT,CSVETGPIPKAFF
TRBV19,-,-,TRBJ1-4,TGTGCCAGTAGGCAGGGGAGTACTAATGAAAAACTGTTTTTT,CASRQGSTNEKLFF
TRBV9,-,TRBD1,TRBJ1-1,TGTGCCAGCAGCGTAGGAGGGGGCGGAGGGGCTAAAACTGAAGCTTTCTTT,CASSVGGGGGAKTEAFF
TRBV6-1,-,TRBD1,TRBJ2-7,TGTGCCAGCAGGAAGGTAGACAGGGGTCACGAGCAGTACTTC,CASRKVDRGHEQYF
TRBV18,-,-,TRBJ2-7,TGTGCCAGCTCACCAGTCGGTGTCGAGCAGTACTTC,CASSPVGVEQYF
TRBV2,-,-,TRBJ1-5,TGTGCCAGCAAGGGACAATCCATTAGCAATCAGCCCCAGCATTTT,CASKGQSISNQPQHF
TRBV28,-,TRBD2,TRBJ2-1,TGTGCCAGCAGTTTAAGGGACTACCGTTATGAGCAGTTCTTC,CASSLRDYRYEQFF
TRBV5-1,-,TRBD1,TRBJ2-1,TGCGCCAGCAGCGACGGGACAGGGGCGGTCAATGAGCAGTTCTTC,CASSDGTGAVNEQFF
TRBV9,-,TRBD2,TRBJ2-5,TGTGCCAGCAGCGGGCGGGGACTAGCGGAGCTTCGGGAGACCCAGTACTTC,CASSGRGLAELRETQYF
TRBV5-4,-,-,TRBJ1-1,TGTGCCAGCAGCTCCGGGCGGGGGGGGCTATCTGAAGCTTTCTTT,CASSSGRGGLSEAFF
TRBV4-1,-,TRBD1,TRBJ1-2,TGCGCCAGCAGGCGACAGGGATCTAACTATGGCTACACCTTC,CASRRQGSNYGYTF
TRBV7-9,-,TRBD1,TRBJ1-3,TGTGCCAGCAGCACTTCAGGGGGCAAAGGAAACACCATATATTTT,CASSTSGGKGNTIYF
TRBV7-6,-,TRBD1,TRBJ1-5,TGTGCCAGCAGCTTACACAGGGGAAGCAATCAGCCCCAGCATTTT,CASSLHRGSNQPQHF
TRBV5-6,once,-,TRBJ2-3,TGTGCCAGCAGCTTGGCTAGCCGGGCAAATACGCAGTATTTT,CASSLASRANTQYF
TRBV6-5,-,-,TRBJ2-5,TGTGCCAGCAGTCATCGGGAGACCCAGTACTTC,CASSHRETQYF
TRBV28,-,-,TRBJ1-4,TGTGCCAGCAGTTTCCCGGGGAATGAAAAACTGTTTTTT,CASSFPGNEKLFF
TRBV28,once,TRBD1,TRBJ2-1,TGTGCCAGCAGCCCACGCCGGACAGGGTGGGATGAGCAGTTCTTC,CASSPRRTGWDEQFF
TRBV27,-,-,TRBJ2-7,TGTGCCAGCAGGCCCCTACTTATCGACGAGCAGTACTTC,CASRPLLIDEQYF
TRBV30,-,-,TRBJ2-3,TGTGCCTGGATCCCCATAATAGACAGAGCGTTACTAGATACGCAGTATTTT,CAWIPIIDRALLDTQYF
TRBV15,-,-,TRBJ1-4,TGTGCCACCAGCAGAGATTTGAATTACGGGAAGAGTTTT,CATSRDLNYGKSF
TRBV7-2,-,TRBD1,TRBJ2-7,TGTGCCAGCAGCCGGGACAGGGTAAACTACGAGCAGTACTTC,CASSRDRVNYEQYF
TRBV2,-,-,TRBJ2-7,TGTGCCAGCAGTGAATCGATTACTACCTCCTACGAGCAGTACTTC,CASSESITTSYEQYF
TRBV5-1,-,-,TRBJ2-7,TGCGCCAGCAGCGACGGACAGTTAGCCTACGAGCAGTACTTC,CASSDGQLAYEQYF
TRBV2,few,TRBD1,TRBJ1-6,TGTGCCAGCGGACTTCCTGGGACAGGGGGGGCTTCACCCCTCCACTTT,CASGLPGTGGASPLHF
TRBV19,-,-,TRBJ1-1,TGTGCCAGTAGTATTAACCCCCAGGTCCAAATTATCTTT,CASSINPQVQIIF
TRBV18,-,-,TRBJ2-7,TGTGCCAGCTCACCAACAGGGACCTACGAGCAGTACTTC,CASSPTGTYEQYF
TRBV10-3,-,TRBD1,TRBJ1-3,TGTGCCGCAACCGGGACAGGGAAAGGAAACACCATATATTTT,CAATGTGKGNTIYF
TRBV5-1,-,TRBD2,TRBJ2-5,TGCGCCAGCAGCTTAAGCGGGGGCCAAGAGACCCAGTACTTC,CASSLSGGQETQYF
TRBV2,-,-,TRBJ1-1,TGTGCCAGCCTAAGGGAAGGGGCCACTGAAGCTTTCTTT,CASLREGATEAFF
TRBV7-8,-,-,TRBJ1-1,TGTGCCAGCACCTGGGGAGTAGTTACGTTACAAGCTTTCTTT,CASTWGVVTLQAFF
TRBV19,-,-,TRBJ2-7,TGTGCCAGTAGTACAGGACAGAACTACGAGCAGTACTTC,CASSTGQNYEQYF
TRBV5-1,-,-,TRBJ2-3,TGCGCCAGCAGCGGAGGGCAGGGGGCAGATACGCAGTATTTT,CASSGGQGADTQYF
TRBV5-6,-,-,TRBJ2-7,TGTGCCAGCAGCTCTCGAGCGGAAGGACCAAGCGGCGAGCAGTACTTC,CASSSRAEGPSGEQYF
TRBV27,-,TRBD1,TRBJ2-3,TGTGCCAGCAGTCCTCTGGACAGGTTCACAGATACGCAGTATTTT,CASSPLDRFTDTQYF
TRBV9,-,TRBD1,TRBJ2-5,TGTGCCAGCAGCGTAGTTGCAGGGGGCGAGACCCAGTACTTC,CASSVVAGGETQYF
TRBV27,-,-,TRBJ1-2,TGTGCCAGCAGTTTATCGCCGGTTAACTATGGCTACACCTTC,CASSLSPVNYGYTF
TRBV30,once,-,TRBJ1-2,TGTGCCTGGAGGAACAGGGCCAACTATGGCTACACCTTC,CAWRNRANYGYTF
TRBV12-5,-,-,TRBJ1-2,TGTGCTAGTGGTTCAGGGGTTCTAAACTATGGCTACACCTTC,CASGSGVLNYGYTF
TRBV11-3,-,TRBD2,TRBJ2-1,TGTGCCAGCAGCACCCGGGGACTAGCGGGAGTCAATGAGCAGTTCTTC,CASSTRGLAGVNEQFF
TRBV7-6,-,TRBD2,TRBJ2-1,TGTGCCAGCAGCCTCCGGACTAGCGGGACGGAGCAGTTCTTC,CASSLRTSGTEQFF
TRBV2,-,TRBD2,TRBJ2-1,TGTGCCAGCAGGGGACTAGCGGGGGGCAATGAGCAGTTCTTC,CASRGLAGGNEQFF
TRBV9,-,TRBD2,TRBJ2-1,TGTGCCAGCAGCCCTCACCCAGTAGCGGGGGGCGGGGTGAATGAGCAGTTCTTC,CASSPHPVAGGGVNEQFF
TRBV14,once,-,TRBJ2-5,TGTGCCAGCAGCCAACTCCTTAGCTCTATAGAGACCCAGTACTTC,CASSQLLSSIETQYF
TRBV5-1,-,-,TRBJ2-5,TGCGCCAGCAGCTTGGCGTACCAAGAGACCCAGTACTTC,CASSLAYQETQYF
TRBV29-1,-,-,TRBJ1-1,TGCAGCGGTGACGACGGGCTCCGGGGGGAAGCTTTCTTT,CSGDDGLRGEAFF
TRBV27,-,-,TRBJ1-3,TGTGCCAGCAGTTTAACAGACCTCGGTGAAAACACCATATATTTT,CASSLTDLGENTIYF
TRBV19,few,-,TRBJ2-3,TGTGCCAGTAGTATTAGACTAGGCTCGGATACGCAGTATTTT,CASSIRLGSDTQYF